A selection of T cell receptor beta chains follows, all from one sample in a study of cytomegalovirus exposure and HLA in healthy donors. Using immunoSEQ multiplex PCR, the repertoire was profiled, and TCRdb retains in-frame clones only, with some absent. The table has around 100,000 clones, over 60% seen once; the top ten hold about 5.4%. The sample consisted of PBMCs. The receptor source for this set is a woman between 18 and 29 years old in good health and CMV-seropositive. The CDR3 runs from the conserved cysteine through the conserved F or W. A D gene is named only where the DNA matches it firmly. Expanded clones get a size class; other rows say once, few or many, or leave the size out.

J gene: TRBJ1-4; clone size: -; D gene: -; V gene: TRBV19; CDR3 protein: CASSIAGNEKLFF; CDR3 DNA: TGTGCCAGTAGTATAGCGGGGAACGAAAAACTGTTTTTT
J gene: TRBJ2-7; clone size: few; D gene: -; V gene: TRBV18; CDR3 protein: CASSYTGLGEQYF; CDR3 DNA: TGTGCCAGCTCATATACAGGATTGGGGGAGCAGTACTTC
J gene: TRBJ2-3; clone size: once; D gene: TRBD2; V gene: TRBV5-1; CDR3 protein: CASSLVAGADTQYF; CDR3 DNA: TGCGCCAGCAGCTTGGTAGCGGGAGCGGATACGCAGTATTTT
J gene: TRBJ1-4; clone size: few; D gene: TRBD1; V gene: TRBV27; CDR3 protein: CASSSQGAGEKLFF; CDR3 DNA: TGTGCCAGCAGTTCGCAGGGGGCGGGTGAAAAACTGTTTTTT
J gene: TRBJ1-2; clone size: -; D gene: -; V gene: TRBV13; CDR3 protein: CASSLGQGYYGYTF; CDR3 DNA: TGTGCCAGCAGCTTAGGACAGGGCTACTATGGCTACACCTTC
J gene: TRBJ1-4; clone size: -; D gene: TRBD1; V gene: TRBV27; CDR3 protein: CASSQTGLASNEKLFF; CDR3 DNA: TGTGCCAGCAGCCAGACAGGGTTGGCATCTAATGAAAAACTGTTTTTT
J gene: TRBJ2-1; clone size: -; D gene: TRBD1; V gene: TRBV7-2; CDR3 protein: CASIDRVREQFF; CDR3 DNA: TGTGCCAGCATCGACAGGGTACGGGAGCAGTTCTTC
J gene: TRBJ2-5; clone size: few; D gene: -; V gene: TRBV6-6; CDR3 protein: CASSYVGMETQYF; CDR3 DNA: TGTGCCAGCAGTTACGTCGGGATGGAGACCCAGTACTTC
J gene: TRBJ2-3; clone size: -; D gene: TRBD2; V gene: TRBV27; CDR3 protein: CASSWGLAGTDTQYF; CDR3 DNA: TGTGCCAGCAGTTGGGGACTAGCGGGGACAGATACGCAGTATTTT
J gene: TRBJ1-1; clone size: -; D gene: -; V gene: TRBV27; CDR3 protein: CASSLSRGLTEAFF; CDR3 DNA: TGTGCCAGCAGTTTATCGCGGGGTTTAACTGAAGCTTTCTTT
J gene: TRBJ1-3; clone size: -; D gene: -; V gene: TRBV2; CDR3 protein: CASRGARGLVGNTIYF; CDR3 DNA: TGTGCCAGCAGGGGGGCGAGAGGTCTAGTAGGAAACACCATATATTTT
J gene: TRBJ1-5; clone size: once; D gene: TRBD1; V gene: TRBV6-4; CDR3 protein: CASSFCDRGGNQPQHF; CDR3 DNA: TGTGCCAGCAGTTTTTGTGACAGGGGGGGCAATCAGCCCCAGCATTTT
J gene: TRBJ2-1; clone size: -; D gene: TRBD2; V gene: TRBV30; CDR3 protein: CAWYSGNEQFF; CDR3 DNA: TGTGCCTGGTATAGCGGGAATGAGCAGTTCTTC
J gene: TRBJ2-7; clone size: -; D gene: -; V gene: TRBV11-2; CDR3 protein: CASSAYPGEGYEQYF; CDR3 DNA: TGTGCCAGCAGCGCCTACCCAGGGGAAGGTTACGAGCAGTACTTC
J gene: TRBJ1-5; clone size: once; D gene: -; V gene: TRBV13; CDR3 protein: CASSLRTSNQPQHF; CDR3 DNA: TGTGCCAGCAGCTTAAGGACAAGCAATCAGCCCCAGCATTTT
J gene: TRBJ2-1; clone size: -; D gene: TRBD2; V gene: TRBV13; CDR3 protein: CASSLSSGFSGYNEQFF; CDR3 DNA: TGTGCCAGCAGTCTTTCCTCCGGTTTTAGCGGGTACAATGAGCAGTTCTTC
J gene: TRBJ2-5; clone size: -; D gene: -; V gene: TRBV2; CDR3 protein: CADSQSQETQYF; CDR3 DNA: TGTGCCGACAGCCAGTCGCAAGAGACCCAGTACTTC
J gene: TRBJ2-7; clone size: -; D gene: TRBD1; V gene: TRBV18; CDR3 protein: CASSPIGQGYEQYF; CDR3 DNA: TGTGCCAGCTCACCTATAGGACAGGGCTACGAGCAGTACTTC
J gene: TRBJ2-7; clone size: -; D gene: TRBD2; V gene: TRBV29-1; CDR3 protein: CSVGTSGRALDYEQYF; CDR3 DNA: TGCAGCGTTGGAACTAGCGGGAGGGCCTTAGACTACGAGCAGTACTTC
J gene: TRBJ1-1; clone size: few; D gene: -; V gene: TRBV29-1; CDR3 protein: CSGQRQVSNTEAFF; CDR3 DNA: TGCAGCGGACAAAGACAGGTCTCGAACACTGAAGCTTTCTTT
J gene: TRBJ2-2; clone size: -; D gene: -; V gene: TRBV6-5; CDR3 protein: CASSQVNTGELFF; CDR3 DNA: TGTGCCAGCAGCCAGGTTAACACCGGGGAGCTGTTTTTT
J gene: TRBJ1-5; clone size: few; D gene: -; V gene: TRBV9; CDR3 protein: CASSVDDGNQPQHF; CDR3 DNA: TGTGCCAGCAGCGTAGATGACGGGAATCAGCCCCAGCATTTT
J gene: TRBJ1-1; clone size: -; D gene: TRBD1; V gene: TRBV4-2; CDR3 protein: CASRTGTGRTEAFF; CDR3 DNA: TGTGCCAGCAGAACCGGGACAGGGAGGACTGAAGCTTTCTTT
J gene: TRBJ2-2; clone size: -; D gene: -; V gene: TRBV30; CDR3 protein: CAWTRRTNTGELFF; CDR3 DNA: TGTGCCTGGACCCGGCGGACGAACACCGGGGAGCTGTTTTTT
J gene: TRBJ2-3; clone size: -; D gene: -; V gene: TRBV5-1; CDR3 protein: CASSLASDTQYF; CDR3 DNA: TGCGCCAGCAGCTTGGCCTCAGATACGCAGTATTTT
J gene: TRBJ2-7; clone size: -; D gene: TRBD2; V gene: TRBV20-1; CDR3 protein: CSAPSGYEQYF; CDR3 DNA: TGCAGTGCCCCTAGCGGGTACGAGCAGTACTTC
J gene: TRBJ2-3; clone size: few; D gene: TRBD2; V gene: TRBV7-9; CDR3 protein: CASSLKAGEASDTQYF; CDR3 DNA: TGTGCCAGCAGCTTAAAAGCGGGAGAAGCCTCAGATACGCAGTATTTT
J gene: TRBJ1-2; clone size: -; D gene: TRBD1; V gene: TRBV20-1; CDR3 protein: CSARQGDGYTF; CDR3 DNA: TGCAGTGCTAGACAGGGGGATGGCTACACCTTC
J gene: TRBJ2-7; clone size: -; D gene: TRBD2; V gene: TRBV7-9; CDR3 protein: CASSLQGGSYEQYF; CDR3 DNA: TGTGCCAGCAGCTTACAGGGAGGGTCCTACGAGCAGTACTTC